The 24 T cell receptor beta chains below all came from one sample that was sequenced in a study of immune characterization of retroperitoneal liposarcoma (dated 2019 in TCRdb). The method behind the library was PCR. For sequencing, a NextSeq 500 was employed. In TCRdb, the public reads were trimmed at Q25 with fastp and aligned with MiXCR, with productive beta chains retained. Each record represents a unique CDR3 protein, reported with the most common genes and DNA among its rows. The sample table holds more than 6,000 distinct CDR3 sequences, of which about 30% were seen once. The ten largest make up around a quarter of the sample. The sample consisted of tumor tissue. These receptors were taken from a female donor with retroperitoneal liposarcoma.

Only a few counts were recorded for this clonotype. The chain carries TRBV7-8 and TRBJ2-5, with 8 bases matching TRBD2. The closer fit of TRBJ2-7 to the DNA end suggests the J call may be wrong. Germline CDR1 is SGHVS and CDR2 is FQNEAQ. The CDR3 sequence is 14 residues long. This CDR3 reads CASSLGTSLYEQYF. CDR3 nucleotide sequence: TGTGCCAGCAGCTTAGGGACTAGCCTATACGAGCAGTACTTC.

CDR3 in amino acids: CASSPSTRATGELFF. The CDR3 bases are TGTGCCAGCAGCCCATCGACGAGGGCCACCGGGGAGCTGTTTTTT. The V call is TRBV27, the J call TRBJ2-2; a possible D gene is TRBD2 (5 bases). Trimming cost V 6 bases and J 4 bases, with 15 bases left between them. Germline V gene lookup returns CDR1 MNHEY and CDR2 SMNVEV (reference sequence). The CDR3 length is 15 residues.

The V call is TRBV6-1, the J call TRBJ2-1; TRBD1 matches at 8 bases. Matching the DNA end better, TRBJ2-7 makes the J call doubtful. The CDR3 covers 14 residues. The germline V gene has CDR1 MNHNS and CDR2 SASEGT. CDR3 nucleotide sequence: TGTGCCAGCAGACGGGACAGGAGGGCCCACGAGCAGTACTTC. Its translation: CASRRDRRAHEQYF.

This clonotype was detected a few times. The rearrangement links TRBV3-1 to TRBJ2-3; the match to TRBD2 covers 7 bases. The last part of the DNA fits TRBJ2-5 better; the J call may be wrong. The CDR3 has 13 amino acids. Per germline, CDR1 LGHDT and CDR2 YNNKEL (reference sequence). CDR3 region: CASSQAGGETQYF. Written as DNA, the CDR3 is TGTGCCAGCAGCCAAGCGGGGGGAGAGACCCAGTACTTC.

This clonotype is judged medium-sized. The chain combines TRBV11-3 with TRBJ1-1; perhaps TRBD1 as D (5 bases). Trimming shortened V by 0 bases and J by 6 bases, and 11 bases separated the two germline ends. Germline V gene data show CDR1 as SGHNT and CDR2 as YENEEA. This CDR3 is 14 amino acids long. CDR3 sequence: CASSLDRDWSEAFF. Here the CDR3 DNA reads TGTGCCAGCAGCTTAGACAGGGATTGGTCTGAAGCTTTCTTT.

This chain uses TRBV12-3 or TRBV12-4 with TRBJ2-1; perhaps TRBD2 as D (5 bases). The length of the CDR3 is 15 residues. V gave up 7 bases and J gave up 6 bases, with 19 bases separating them. In DNA form, the CDR3 reads TGTGCCAGCACCCCCTTCGAGGCTAGCCCCAATGAGCAGTTCTTC. This translates into CASTPFEASPNEQFF.

This clonotype showed up many times. The rearrangement links TRBV28 to TRBJ2-1; 7 bases line up with TRBD1. The DNA end lines up better with TRBJ2-7; the J call may be wrong. This CDR3 is built from 15 residues. From germline, CDR1 is MDHEN and CDR2 SYDVKM. The CDR3 here is CASSPQGPIYNEQYF. DNA of the CDR3: TGTGCCAGCAGTCCACAGGGGCCTATTTACAATGAGCAGTACTTC.

This clonotype was seen a few times. The chain recombines TRBV7-8 with TRBJ1-5; tentatively, D is TRBD1 (5 bases). V was trimmed by 3 bases and J by 2 bases, leaving 17 bases between them. CDR1 and CDR2 (germline): SGHVS, FQNEAQ. The CDR3 totals 17 residues. Here the CDR3 DNA reads TGTGCCAGCAGCTTCATAGGGCGGGGGGGGGGCAATCAGCCCCAGCATTTT. Encoded protein: CASSFIGRGGGNQPQHF.

This clonotype occurred once. The V gene is TRBV5-1, the J gene TRBJ2-4; D gene ambiguous. The tail of the sequence fits TRBJ2-7 better, so the J call may be wrong. The germline V gene encodes CDR1 SGHRS and CDR2 YFSETQ. The CDR3 is 14 amino acids. The CDR3 region has the DNA TGCGCCAGCAGCTCTGGGCAGTTCACCTACGAGCAGTACTTC. As protein: CASSSGQFTYEQYF.

Ten or more counts support this clonotype. The rearrangement uses TRBV28 and TRBJ2-1; no clear D. The CDR3 loop spans 15 amino acids. CDR1 is MDHEN, CDR2 SYDVKM, per germline. Trimming removed 4 bases from V and 7 bases from J, with 17 bases in between. The CDR3 sequence is CASSSPPRRGNEQFF. In nucleotides, the CDR3 is TGTGCCAGCAGTTCCCCCCCCAGGCGAGGAAATGAGCAGTTCTTC. Full variable domain (missing parts from reference TRBV28 and TRBJ2-1): DVKVTQSSRYLVKRTGEKVFLECVQDMDHENMFWYRQDPGLGLRLIYFSYDVKMKEKGDIPEGYSVSREKKERFSLILESASTNQTSMYLCASSSPPRRGNEQFFGPGTRLTVL.

This clonotype was counted only a few times. V gene TRBV7-2 combines with J gene TRBJ2-1; no definite D call. The closer fit of TRBJ2-5 to the DNA end suggests the J call may be wrong. The V gene's germline CDR1 is SGHTA and CDR2 FQGNSA. The CDR3 runs to 15 residues. CDR3 bases: TGTGCCAGCAGCTTATGGTCGTCAGGCCAAGAGACCCAGTACTTC. Translation gives CASSLWSSGQETQYF.

This clonotype has just a few counts. The genes are TRBV11-2 and TRBJ1-1, with 11 bases aligning to TRBD1. In germline, CDR1 is SGHAT, CDR2 FQNNGV. The CDR3 runs to 15 residues. Trimming at V came to 1 base and at J to 10 bases, leaving 8 bases not matched to a gene. DNA for the CDR3: TGTGCCAGCAGCTTAGTGGGGACAGGGGGGCTTTCAGCTTTCTTT. Translated, it gives CASSLVGTGGLSAFF.

By frequency in the sample, this clonotype is medium-sized. The CDR3 region is CASSAGEGVEAKNIQYF. CDR3 DNA: TGTGCCAGCAGTGCCGGGGAAGGGGTGGAAGCCAAAAACATTCAGTACTTC. V gene TRBV6-1 combines with J gene TRBJ2-4, with D perhaps given as TRBD1 or TRBD2 (5 bases each). CDR3 size: 17 residues. The V end lost 4 bases, the J end lost 0 bases, and 16 bases lay between the germline ends. Germline values: CDR1 MNHNS, CDR2 SASEGT.

This clonotype was detected ten times or more. The chain uses TRBV27 and TRBJ2-1; 12 bases are a match to TRBD2. The trim removed 1 base at V and 0 bases at J, leaving 13 bases unmatched. This CDR3 region has 21 residues. The germline gives CDR1 MNHEY, CDR2 SMNVEV (reference sequence). CDR3 loop: CASSLWSSGRARVSSYNEQFF. The CDR3 DNA follows: TGTGCCAGCAGTTTATGGTCTAGCGGGAGGGCTCGTGTAAGCTCCTACAATGAGCAGTTCTTC.

This clonotype was recorded at least ten times. The chain has TRBV27 and TRBJ2-7, with TRBD1 matching over 10 bases. This CDR3 spans 17 amino acids. Germline CDR1 is MNHEY and CDR2 is SMNVEV (reference sequence). V lost 2 bases, J lost 3 bases, and 10 bases stayed unmatched. CDR3 protein: CASSLKSPRTGGYEQYF. CDR3 coding DNA: TGTGCCAGCAGTTTAAAGTCCCCCAGGACAGGGGGCTACGAGCAGTACTTC.

This clonotype was seen many times. V is TRBV7-8 and J is TRBJ2-1; possibly TRBD1 for D (5 bases). The CDR3 has 15 residues. The germline gives CDR1 SGHVS, CDR2 FQNEAQ. V lost 2 bases to trimming and J lost 0 bases, with 8 bases between them. The CDR3 loop is CASSLQGLSYNEQFF. Written as DNA, the CDR3 is TGTGCCAGCAGCTTACAGGGCCTCTCCTACAATGAGCAGTTCTTC.

This clonotype has just a few counts. V usage is TRBV6-6 and J usage is TRBJ2-3; 7 bases are a match to TRBD2. The CDR3 length is 13 residues. Germline V gene data show CDR1 as MNHNY and CDR2 as SVGAGI (reference sequence). Trimming removed 3 bases from V and 10 bases from J; junction bases left unmatched: 7. The CDR3 is CASSYQAGVPQYF. CDR3 bases: TGTGCCAGCAGTTATCAGGCGGGAGTACCGCAGTATTTT.

This clonotype is labeled as medium-sized. V is TRBV5-5 and J is TRBJ1-1; TRBD1 aligns across 9 bases. This CDR3 comprises 14 residues. V lost 0 bases, J lost 8 bases, and 5 bases stayed unmatched. Per germline, CDR1 SGHKS and CDR2 YYEKEE (reference sequence). CDR3 residues: CASSLVQGALEAFF. DNA of the CDR3: TGTGCCAGCAGCTTGGTACAGGGGGCACTAGAAGCTTTCTTT.

The chain uses TRBV7-8 and TRBJ2-1; no definite D call. Looked up from germline, CDR1 is SGHVS and CDR2 is FQNEAQ. Trimming took 5 bases from V and 13 from J, leaving 27 bases between them. The CDR3 contains 16 residues. In nucleotides, the CDR3 is TGTGCCAGCAGCCCAGAGGTTATCAACAGAGGAGAGACCCAGTTCTTC. Translation: CASSPEVINRGETQFF.

This clonotype has just a few counts. The chain is built from TRBV27 and TRBJ2-1, with 9 bases lining up with TRBD1. The length of the CDR3 is 14 residues. The junction had 4 bases not matched to a gene; V was cut back by 5 bases and J by 5 bases. Per the germline V gene, CDR1 is MNHEY and CDR2 is SMNVEV (reference sequence). DNA for the CDR3: TGTGCCAGCAGTCCCCGGGACAGGGACAATGAGCAGTTCTTC. Protein: CASSPRDRDNEQFF.

This clonotype was detected ten times or more. The chain recombines TRBV7-8 with TRBJ2-7; a possible D gene is TRBD1 (6 bases). This CDR3 spans 13 amino acids. Germline V lookup: CDR1 SGHVS, CDR2 FQNEAQ. V lost 1 base, J lost 4 bases, and 8 bases lay in between. The CDR3 sequence is CASSLGGHYEQYF. The CDR3 bases are TGTGCCAGCAGCTTAGGGGGACATTACGAGCAGTACTTC.

This clonotype ranks as medium-sized. V is TRBV6-6 and J is TRBJ2-3, with 7 bases matching TRBD1. The CDR3 totals 15 residues. Germline V CDR1 and CDR2: MNHNY, SVGAGI (reference sequence). Unmatched junction bases numbered 2, after V lost 2 bases and J lost 0 bases. The CDR3 protein is CASSYGQASTDTQYF. DNA of the CDR3: TGTGCCAGCAGTTACGGACAGGCCAGCACAGATACGCAGTATTTT.

This clonotype was seen once. The CDR3 protein is CASSLLAGSYEQYF. DNA for the CDR3: TGTGCCAGCAGCTTACTAGCGGGAAGTTACGAGCAGTACTTC. V is TRBV11-3 and J is TRBJ2-7, with TRBD2 identical over 9 bases. J gave up 4 bases and V 2 bases, and 3 bases lay outside the gene matches. The CDR3 covers 14 residues. The germline gives CDR1 SGHNT, CDR2 YENEEA. The full variable domain, with the rest looked up from reference TRBV11-3 and TRBJ2-7, is EAGVVQSPRYKIIEKKQPVAFWCNPISGHNTLYWYLQNLGQGPELLIRYENEEAVDDSQLPKDRFSAERLKGVDSTLKIQPAELGDSAVYLCASSLLAGSYEQYFGPGTRLTVT.

This clonotype has at least ten counts. This chain connects TRBV6-1 to TRBJ2-5, with TRBD2 identical over 7 bases. The J call may be mistaken, given a closer DNA end match to TRBJ2-7. CDR1 MNHNS and CDR2 SASEGT come from the germline V gene. The CDR3 is made up of 15 amino acids. DNA of the CDR3: TGTGCCAGTAGACAAGCGGGATTAAATTGGTACGAGCAGTACTTC. It codes for CASRQAGLNWYEQYF.